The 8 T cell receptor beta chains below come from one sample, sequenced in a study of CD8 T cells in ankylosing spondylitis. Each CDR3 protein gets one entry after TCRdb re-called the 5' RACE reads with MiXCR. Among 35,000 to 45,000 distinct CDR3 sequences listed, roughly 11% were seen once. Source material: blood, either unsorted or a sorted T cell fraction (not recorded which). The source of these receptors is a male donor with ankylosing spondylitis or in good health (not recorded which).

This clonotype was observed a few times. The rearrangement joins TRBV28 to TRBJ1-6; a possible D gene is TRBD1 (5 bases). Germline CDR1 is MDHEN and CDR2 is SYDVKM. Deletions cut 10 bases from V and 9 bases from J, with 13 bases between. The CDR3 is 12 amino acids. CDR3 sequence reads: CATSQGVSPLHF. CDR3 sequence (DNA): TGTGCCACCTCCCAAGGGGTTTCACCCCTCCACTTT. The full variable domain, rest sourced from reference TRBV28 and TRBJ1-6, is DVKVTQSSRYLVKRTGEKVFLECVQDMDHENMFWYRQDPGLGLRLIYFSYDVKMKEKGDIPEGYSVSREKKERFSLILESASTNQTSMYLCATSQGVSPLHFGNGTRLTVT.

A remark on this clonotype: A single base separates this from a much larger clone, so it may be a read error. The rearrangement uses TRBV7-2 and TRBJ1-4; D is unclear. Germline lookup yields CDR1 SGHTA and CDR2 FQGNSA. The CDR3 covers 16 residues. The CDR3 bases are TGTGCCACCAGCTTAGCCAGTCCTGCAACTAATGAAAAACTGTTTTTT. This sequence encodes CATSLASPATNEKLFF.

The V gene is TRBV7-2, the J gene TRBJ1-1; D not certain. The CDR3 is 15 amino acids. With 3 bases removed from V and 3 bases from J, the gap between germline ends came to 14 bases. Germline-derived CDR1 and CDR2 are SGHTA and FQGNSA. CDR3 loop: CASSFRTEADTEAFF. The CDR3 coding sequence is TGTGCCAGCAGCTTTCGGACGGAAGCGGACACTGAAGCTTTCTTT.

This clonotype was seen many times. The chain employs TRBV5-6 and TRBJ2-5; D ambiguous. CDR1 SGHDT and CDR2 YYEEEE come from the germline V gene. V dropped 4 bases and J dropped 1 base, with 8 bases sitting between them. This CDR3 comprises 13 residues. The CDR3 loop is CASSRTIQETQYF. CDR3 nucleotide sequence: TGTGCCAGCAGCCGGACGATCCAAGAGACCCAGTACTTC.

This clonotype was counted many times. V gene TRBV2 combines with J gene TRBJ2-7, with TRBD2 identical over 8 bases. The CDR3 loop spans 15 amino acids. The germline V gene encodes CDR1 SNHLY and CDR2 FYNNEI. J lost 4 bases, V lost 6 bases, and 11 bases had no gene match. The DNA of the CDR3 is TGTGCCAGCAGGTCATTCGGGGGGGCCGGGTACGAGCAGTACTTC. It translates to CASRSFGGAGYEQYF.

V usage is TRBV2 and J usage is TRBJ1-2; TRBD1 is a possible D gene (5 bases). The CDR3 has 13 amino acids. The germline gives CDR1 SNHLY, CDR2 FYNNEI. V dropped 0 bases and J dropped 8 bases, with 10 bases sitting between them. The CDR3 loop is CASSEAGWGGYTF. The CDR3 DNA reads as TGTGCCAGCAGTGAAGCGGGCTGGGGCGGCTACACCTTC.

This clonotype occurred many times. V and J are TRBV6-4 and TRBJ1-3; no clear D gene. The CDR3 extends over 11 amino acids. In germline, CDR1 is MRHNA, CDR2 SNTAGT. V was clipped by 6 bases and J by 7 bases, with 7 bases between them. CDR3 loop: CASRNANTIYF. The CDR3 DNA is TGTGCCAGCAGAAACGCCAACACCATATATTTT.

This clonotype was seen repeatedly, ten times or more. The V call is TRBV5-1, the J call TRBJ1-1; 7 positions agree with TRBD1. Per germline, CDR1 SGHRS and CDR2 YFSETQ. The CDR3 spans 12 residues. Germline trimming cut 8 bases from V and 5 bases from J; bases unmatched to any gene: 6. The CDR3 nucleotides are TGCGCCAGTAGGGACAGAAATACTGAAGCTTTCTTT. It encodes CASRDRNTEAFF. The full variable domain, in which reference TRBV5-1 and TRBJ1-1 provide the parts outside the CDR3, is KAGVTQTPRYLIKTRGQQVTLSCSPISGHRSVSWYQQTPGQGLQFLFEYFSETQRNKGNFPGRFSGRQFSNSRSEMNVSTLELGDSALYLCASRDRNTEAFFGQGTRLTVV.